The T cell receptor (beta chain) under discussion was sequenced for a study of blood T cell repertoires in COVID-19 (TCRdb year 2020). About the study as a whole: The collaborator samples originated in the United States, Italy and Spain and spanned the acute and convalescent phases of COVID-19. Sample metadata almost always included a de-identified subject ID, COVID-19 status, age in years and sex. The repertoires were released in a freely available public database meant as a resource for research on the immune response to SARS-CoV-2. The prospective study material was composed of cDNA or gDNA derived from T cells, B-cell-depleted T cells, or PBMCs. Where available, HLA class I and class II types were obtained from metadata supplied by the sample provider rather than from assay-based typing. Samples came from the ongoing ImmuneRACE study (first 160 participants) plus 1,254 subjects from 6 global collaborators. Deeply sampled blood TCRbeta repertoires from subjects exposed to, actively infected with, or recovered from COVID-19 were included in the dataset.

Study-level results and caveats: Clinical and demographic metadata were provided uncurated, with the amount varying by source and participant.

Based on the germline V gene, the CDR1 and CDR2 sequences are SGHDN and FVKESK. V is cut by 0 bases and J by 3 bases, and the space between the germline ends is 10 bases. The CDR3 measures 15 amino acids from cysteine to phenylalanine. The only DNA kept is the CDR3, 45 bases in frame from the first base. As for this clone: Its antigen has not been determined. Qualities for individual bases were not recorded, and no much larger clone is one base off.

The immunoSEQ Assay, a bias-controlled multiplex PCR, was used to amplify TCRbeta CDR3 regions from genomic DNA. As for how the authors treated the data: The number of nucleated cells in each sample was estimated by amplification of reference gene primers within the assay. To quantify the absolute abundance of each unique TCRbeta CDR3 rearrangement, sequence reads were collapsed and filtered. For each sample, productive Simpson clonality was calculated by taking the square root of Simpson's diversity index across productive rearrangements. TCRdb took this table from immuneACCESS and kept in-frame rearrangements with V and J called. Such tables lack part of the clones; where checked against another copy, unresolved V genes explain under half of the gap, and the rest is unexplained. V and J calls and clone size come straight from that table; D and trimming were deduced from the DNA. The sample has tens of thousands of clones on record, about 92% of them singletons. Together, the top ten hold 12% of the sample.

Whole blood was collected in K2EDTA tubes by collaborating institutions according to the institutions' own protocols. For TCRbeta analysis, collaborator samples were shipped as frozen whole blood, as isolated PBMCs, or as DNA extracted from either sample type. This clonotype was sampled from a human donor in a cohort sampled during active COVID-19. Recombination connected TRBV14 to TRBJ2-3, with an unclear D gene assignment. Input material: peripheral blood. The nucleotide sequence reads as follows: TGTGCCAGCAGCCAAGACCCGGGTCAGACAGATACGCAGTATTTT. This translates into CASSQDPGQTDTQYF.